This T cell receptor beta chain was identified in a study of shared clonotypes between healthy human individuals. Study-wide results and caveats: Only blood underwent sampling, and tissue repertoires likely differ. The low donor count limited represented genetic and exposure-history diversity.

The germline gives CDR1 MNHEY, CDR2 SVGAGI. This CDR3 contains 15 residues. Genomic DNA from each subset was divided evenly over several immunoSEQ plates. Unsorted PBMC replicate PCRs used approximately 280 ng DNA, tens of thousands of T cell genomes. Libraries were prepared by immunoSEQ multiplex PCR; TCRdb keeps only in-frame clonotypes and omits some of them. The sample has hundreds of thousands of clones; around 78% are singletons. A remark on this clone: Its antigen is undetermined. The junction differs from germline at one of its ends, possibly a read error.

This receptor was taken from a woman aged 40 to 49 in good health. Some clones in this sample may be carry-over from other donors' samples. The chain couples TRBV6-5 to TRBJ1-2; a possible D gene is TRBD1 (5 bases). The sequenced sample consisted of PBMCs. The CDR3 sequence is CTSSYGVRQEGGYTF. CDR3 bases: TGTACCAGCAGTTACGGGGTCAGGCAGGAGGGGGGCTACACCTTC.